This T cell receptor beta chain was observed in a study of blood T cell repertoires in COVID-19. Overall study: Samples taken during acute and convalescent COVID-19 were collected in the United States, Italy and Spain.

Germline CDR1 reads DFQATT; CDR2 reads SNEGSKA (reference sequence). This CDR3 is 11 amino acids long. V lost 2 bases and J 6 bases, leaving 8 bases between the germline ends. Libraries were prepared by immunoSEQ multiplex PCR; TCRdb keeps only in-frame clonotypes and omits some of them. The table has about 140,000 clones, roughly 79% seen once. This chain joins TRBV20-1 and TRBJ2-7, with D perhaps matching TRBD2 (5 bases). What was sequenced was peripheral blood. The TCR comes from a woman aged 60-75 years with acute or convalescent COVID-19. As DNA, the CDR3 is TGCAGTGCTAGAAGCGGCAGCGAGCAGTACTTC. Its translation: CSARSGSEQYF.